One sample yielded the 22 T cell receptor beta chains listed below, sequenced in a study of blood T cell repertoires in COVID-19 (dated by TCRdb to the early 2020s). Receptor amplification or capture employed the immunoSEQ multiplex PCR assay. TCRdb retrieved this table from immuneACCESS and kept in-frame rearrangements only. Not all clones are present; in checked studies, unresolved V genes account for under half, and no reason is known for the remainder. Recorded for this sample are roughly 200,000 clones; around 81% of them occurred a single time. The ten largest make up about 4.5% of the sample. Source material: peripheral blood. The receptors derive from a man in his forties or fifties with active or convalescent COVID-19.

V and J are TRBV28 and TRBJ1-2, with 9 bases aligning to TRBD1. With 8 bases clipped from V and 0 bases from J, the junction kept 10 bases outside the gene matches. CDR1 and CDR2 from the germline V gene are MDHEN and SYDVKM. The CDR3 runs 16 residues. This CDR3 reads CASPRDRDTTNYGYTF. The CDR3, as DNA: TGTGCCAGCCCCCGGGACAGGGATACAACTAACTATGGCTACACCTTC.

The chain uses TRBV6-6 and TRBJ1-5, with D possibly matching TRBD1 (6 bases). Looked up from germline, CDR1 is MNHNY and CDR2 is SVGAGI (reference sequence). This CDR3 contains 16 residues. V was trimmed by 4 bases and J by 0 bases, leaving 13 bases between them. CDR3 sequence reads: CASSSQGGYSNQPQHF. The DNA for the CDR3 is TGTGCCAGCAGTTCACAGGGTGGCTATAGCAATCAGCCCCAGCATTTT.

The rearrangement links TRBV9 to TRBJ1-3; TRBD1 might be the D (5 bases). The CDR3 covers 15 residues. V was trimmed by 4 bases and J by 8 bases, leaving 19 bases between them. Germline CDR1 SGDLS, CDR2 YYNGEE. Written as DNA, the CDR3 is TGTGCCAGCAGCCGGGACTTAATGAGAGGGGACACCATATATTTT. It encodes CASSRDLMRGDTIYF.

The CDR3 nucleotides are TGCAGCGTTTCCCAACAAGAGACCCAGTACTTC. Translating gives CSVSQQETQYF. This rearrangement joins TRBV29-1 to TRBJ2-5; D unresolved. The germline CDR1 and CDR2 sequences are SQVTM and ANQGSEA. This CDR3 has 11 residues. Trimming pared 5 bases from V and 2 bases from J, leaving 6 bases between.

The chain couples TRBV23-1 to TRBJ2-3; D remains ambiguous. TRBV23-1 falls under the ORF class, with uncertain function. The CDR3 is 16 residues long. V lost 4 bases to trimming and J lost 6 bases, with 20 bases between them. This CDR3 reads CASSLRIGEPGDTQYF. Written as DNA, the CDR3 is TGCGCCAGCAGTCTAAGGATTGGAGAACCCGGTGATACGCAGTATTTT.

The chain's CDR3 is CASSSSIYEQYF. CDR3 DNA: TGTGCCAGCAGTTCGAGTATCTACGAGCAGTACTTC. The chain combines TRBV6-1 with TRBJ2-5; D ambiguous. The J call may be incorrect, as the DNA end agrees better with TRBJ2-7. The length of the CDR3 is 12 residues. Germline-derived CDR1 and CDR2 are MNHNS and SASEGT.

The gene calls are TRBV18 and TRBJ2-1; D is possibly TRBD1 (5 bases). V was trimmed by 3 bases and J by 3 bases, leaving 9 bases between them. This CDR3 has 14 amino acids. Germline V lookup: CDR1 KGHSH, CDR2 LQKENI. In nucleotides, the CDR3 is TGTGCCAGCTCACCTCAGGGTTACTACAATGAGCAGTTCTTC. This translates into CASSPQGYYNEQFF.

Written as DNA, the CDR3 is TGCGCCAGCAGCGTTGGGACTCTGAACACCGGGGAGCTGTTTTTT. Translating it yields CASSVGTLNTGELFF. The rearrangement links TRBV5-1 to TRBJ2-2, with D possibly matching TRBD2 (6 bases). This CDR3 spans 15 amino acids. Germline V gene sequence: CDR1 SGHRS, CDR2 YFSETQ. V lost 4 bases and J lost 1, with 11 bases in between.

To note about this clone: Within the sample, other DNA sequences also encode this same CDR3. The chain links TRBV18 to TRBJ1-1; 8 nucleotides agree with TRBD1. The CDR3 has 14 residues. Germline CDR1 and CDR2: KGHSH and LQKENI. The J segment lost 2 bases and the V segment lost 3 bases, leaving 2 bases of the junction unmatched. The CDR3 spells CASSPQGANTEAFF. For the CDR3, the DNA is TGTGCCAGCTCACCCCAGGGGGCTAACACTGAAGCTTTCTTT.

V and J are TRBV19 and TRBJ2-4; TRBD2 matches at 7 bases. Germline V gene data show CDR1 as LNHDA and CDR2 as SQIVND (reference sequence). The V and J ends lost 5 bases and 9 bases, in that order; junction bases with no gene match: 13. The CDR3 is 15 residues long. CDR3 amino acids: CASSSGTTHGSIQYF. The DNA of the CDR3 is TGTGCCAGTAGTTCCGGGACTACCCACGGAAGCATTCAGTACTTC.

This clone is a singleton in its sample. The chain employs TRBV6-2 or TRBV6-3 and TRBJ2-1, with a weak D call TRBD1 (6 bases). CDR1 and CDR2 from the germline V gene are MNHEY and SVGEGT. The CDR3 has 16 amino acids. Deletions cut 4 bases from V and 6 bases from J, with 19 bases between. This CDR3 is CASSWWGQPPSNEQFF. The CDR3 coding sequence is TGTGCCAGCAGTTGGTGGGGGCAGCCCCCTAGCAATGAGCAGTTCTTC.

This sequence joins TRBV6-2 or TRBV6-3 and TRBJ2-1; weak D call: TRBD2 (7 bases). The length of the CDR3 is 15 residues. Germline lookup yields CDR1 MNHEY and CDR2 SVGEGT. V was shortened by 2 bases and J by 6 bases, with 14 bases between the two germline ends. The CDR3 DNA reads TGTGCCAGCAGTTACGGGCGGGGGCCCATCAATGAGCAGTTCTTC. As protein: CASSYGRGPINEQFF.

V gene TRBV5-1 combines with J gene TRBJ1-2; TRBD1 agrees at 8 bases. The CDR3 contains 14 residues. Germline V gene sequence: CDR1 SGHRS, CDR2 YFSETQ. V gave up 4 bases and J gave up 3 bases; unmatched junction bases: 5. The CDR3 nucleotides are TGCGCCAGCAGCCCGATGACAGGGGACTATGGCTACACCTTC. Its translation: CASSPMTGDYGYTF.

This sequence joins TRBV29-1 and TRBJ2-1; 8 positions agree with TRBD2. Trimming removed 5 bases from V and 0 bases from J; junction bases left unmatched: 3. Germline-derived CDR1 and CDR2 are SQVTM and ANQGSEA. The CDR3 runs to 14 residues. CDR3 in DNA: TGCAGCGTTAGCGGGGGCCGCTCCTACAATGAGCAGTTCTTC. Its protein product is CSVSGGRSYNEQFF.

The sample holds one count of this clone. The gene calls are TRBV5-1 and TRBJ1-1, with TRBD1 matching over 11 bases. Unmatched junction bases numbered 9, after V lost 6 bases and J lost 5 bases. CDR1 and CDR2 from the germline V gene are SGHRS and YFSETQ. The CDR3 loop spans 15 amino acids. The CDR3 DNA is TGCGCCAGCATTCCCGGGACAGGGGGAAGTACTGAAGCTTTCTTT. It encodes CASIPGTGGSTEAFF.

This clone was detected only a few times. This rearrangement joins TRBV5-1 to TRBJ1-3; no firm D call. The CDR3 is 15 residues long. Germline V CDR1 and CDR2: SGHRS, YFSETQ. V shed 0 bases and J shed 3 bases, with 10 bases lying between them. The chain's CDR3 is CASSLGGNGGNTIYF. The CDR3 coding sequence is TGCGCCAGCAGCTTGGGAGGGAATGGTGGAAACACCATATATTTT.

This sequence joins TRBV9 and TRBJ1-6; 8 nucleotides align to TRBD1. This CDR3 is 16 amino acids long. Trimming removed 3 bases from V and 1 base from J; junction bases left unmatched: 3. Germline CDR1 is SGDLS and CDR2 is YYNGEE. CDR3 coding DNA: TGTGCCAGCAGCGCAGGGGGCAGGTCCTATAATTCACCCCTCCACTTT. This gives the protein CASSAGGRSYNSPLHF.

The rearrangement uses TRBV15 and TRBJ2-2, with D perhaps matching TRBD2 (5 bases). The germline V and J ends were trimmed by 6 bases and 1 base, with 12 bases remaining between them. There are 15 residues in the CDR3. CDR1 is LNHNV, CDR2 YYDKDF, per germline (reference sequence). CDR3 in amino acids: CATSSPLENTGELFF. The CDR3 DNA is TGTGCCACCAGTTCCCCACTAGAGAACACCGGGGAGCTGTTTTTT.

The chain has TRBV5-5 and TRBJ1-1, with D maybe TRBD1 (5 bases). V shed 1 base and J shed 5 bases, with 12 bases lying between them. The CDR3 is 14 residues long. Germline V gene sequence: CDR1 SGHKS, CDR2 YYEKEE (reference sequence). DNA for the CDR3: TGTGCCAGCAGCTTGCTTCAGGGAGGAACTGAAGCTTTCTTT. This sequence encodes CASSLLQGGTEAFF.

The J gene is TRBJ1-2, the V gene TRBV6-2 or TRBV6-3; unclear D gene. Trimming removed 2 bases from V and 4 bases from J, with 11 bases in between. CDR1 is MNHEY and CDR2 is SVGEGT in the germline V gene. The CDR3 loop spans 14 amino acids. CDR3 nucleotides: TGTGCCAGCAGTTACGAAGAGGGTGCCTATGGCTACACCTTC. It encodes CASSYEEGAYGYTF.

The genes are TRBV12-3 or TRBV12-4 and TRBJ1-5; the D gene is possibly TRBD1 (5 bases). Trimming cost V 6 bases and J 7 bases, with 13 bases left between them. There are 13 residues in the CDR3. CDR3 residues: CASRPGLLQPQHF. CDR3 DNA sequence: TGTGCCAGCAGGCCGGGACTGTTGCAGCCCCAGCATTTT.

The V and J genes are TRBV10-3 and TRBJ2-3; 9 positions match TRBD2. This CDR3 has 18 amino acids. Trimming at V came to 4 bases and at J to 0 bases, leaving 11 bases not matched to a gene. Germline V gene data show CDR1 as ENHRY and CDR2 as SYGVKD. CDR3 loop: CAISGLAGIPTSTDTQYF. The CDR3 coding sequence is TGTGCCATCAGTGGGCTAGCGGGAATACCGACTAGCACAGATACGCAGTATTTT.